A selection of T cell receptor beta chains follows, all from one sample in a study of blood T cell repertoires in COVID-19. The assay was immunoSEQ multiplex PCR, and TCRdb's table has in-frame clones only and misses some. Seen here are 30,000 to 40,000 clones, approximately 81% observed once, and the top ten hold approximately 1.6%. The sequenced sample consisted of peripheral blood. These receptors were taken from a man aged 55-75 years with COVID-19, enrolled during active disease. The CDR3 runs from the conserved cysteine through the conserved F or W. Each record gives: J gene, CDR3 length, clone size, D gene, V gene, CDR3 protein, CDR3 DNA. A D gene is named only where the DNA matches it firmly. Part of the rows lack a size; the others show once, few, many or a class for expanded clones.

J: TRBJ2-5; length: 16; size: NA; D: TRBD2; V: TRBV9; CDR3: CASSVGVAGGGETQYF; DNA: TGTGCCAGCAGCGTAGGGGTAGCGGGAGGGGGAGAGACCCAGTACTTC
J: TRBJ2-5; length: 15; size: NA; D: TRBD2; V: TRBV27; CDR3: CASSLYAGVRETQYF; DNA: TGTGCCAGCAGTTTATATGCGGGAGTGCGGGAGACCCAGTACTTC
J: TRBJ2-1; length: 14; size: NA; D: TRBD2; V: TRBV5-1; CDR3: CASRVLAGYNEQFF; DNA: TGCGCCAGCAGGGTACTAGCGGGCTACAATGAGCAGTTCTTC
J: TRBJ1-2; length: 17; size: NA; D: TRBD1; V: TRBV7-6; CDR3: CASSLIPRTGGYYGYTF; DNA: TGTGCCAGCAGCTTAATCCCCAGGACAGGGGGTTACTATGGCTACACCTTC
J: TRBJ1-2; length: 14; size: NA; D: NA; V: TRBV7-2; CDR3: CASSPEGSNYGYTF; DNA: TGTGCCAGCAGCCCGGAGGGCTCCAACTATGGCTACACCTTC
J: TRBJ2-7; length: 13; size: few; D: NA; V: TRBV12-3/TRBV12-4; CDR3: CASSLTGSYEQYF; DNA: TGTGCCAGCAGTTTGACAGGCTCCTACGAGCAGTACTTC
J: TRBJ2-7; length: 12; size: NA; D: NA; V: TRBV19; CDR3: CASSLTEYEQYF; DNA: TGTGCCAGTAGTTTAACAGAATACGAGCAGTACTTC
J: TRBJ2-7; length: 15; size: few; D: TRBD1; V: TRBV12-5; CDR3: CASGLGQGDYYEQYF; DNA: TGTGCTAGTGGTTTGGGACAGGGGGATTATTACGAGCAGTACTTC
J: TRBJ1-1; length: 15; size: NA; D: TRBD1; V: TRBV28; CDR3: CASSHGTGLDTEAFF; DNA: TGTGCCAGCAGCCATGGGACAGGGCTAGACACTGAAGCTTTCTTT
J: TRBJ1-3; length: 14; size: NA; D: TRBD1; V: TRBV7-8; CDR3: CASSPDRPGGTIYF; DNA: TGTGCCAGCAGCCCGGACAGGCCCGGGGGCACCATATATTTT
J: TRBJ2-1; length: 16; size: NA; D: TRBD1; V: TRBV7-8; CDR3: CASSLAFQGASNEQFF; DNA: TGTGCCAGCAGCTTAGCATTTCAGGGGGCATCAAATGAGCAGTTCTTC
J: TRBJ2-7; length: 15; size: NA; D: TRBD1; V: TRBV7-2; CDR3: CASSKDPGQGLEQYF; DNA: TGTGCCAGCAGCAAAGACCCGGGACAGGGGCTCGAGCAGTACTTC
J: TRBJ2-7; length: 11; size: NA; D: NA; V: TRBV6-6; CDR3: CASRAIYEQYF; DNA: TGTGCCAGCAGGGCAATCTACGAGCAGTACTTC
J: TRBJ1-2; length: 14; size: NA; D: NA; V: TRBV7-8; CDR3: CASSFHYEDGSGTF; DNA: TGTGCCAGCAGCTTCCATTACGAGGATGGTAGTGGAACCTTC
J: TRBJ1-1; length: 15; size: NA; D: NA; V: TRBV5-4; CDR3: CASSLEGVTNTEAFF; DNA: TGTGCCAGCAGCTTGGAGGGGGTTACGAACACTGAAGCTTTCTTT
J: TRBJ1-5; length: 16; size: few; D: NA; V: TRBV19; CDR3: CASSTRTRGAYQPQHF; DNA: TGTGCCAGTAGTACCCGGACCCGGGGGGCTTATCAGCCCCAGCATTTT
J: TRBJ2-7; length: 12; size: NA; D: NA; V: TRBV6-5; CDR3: CASTLTVYEQYF; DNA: TGTGCCAGCACTTTAACAGTCTACGAGCAGTACTTC
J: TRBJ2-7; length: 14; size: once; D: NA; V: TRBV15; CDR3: CATSSRERSYEQYF; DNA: TGTGCCACCAGCTCCCGGGAAAGGTCTTACGAGCAGTACTTC
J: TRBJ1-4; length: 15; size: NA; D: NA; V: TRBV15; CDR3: CATGAGRETNEKLFF; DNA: TGTGCCACCGGGGCAGGGCGGGAAACTAATGAAAAACTGTTTTTT
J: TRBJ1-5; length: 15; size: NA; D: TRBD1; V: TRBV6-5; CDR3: CASRKGQGSNQPQHF; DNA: TGTGCCAGCAGAAAGGGACAGGGTAGCAATCAGCCCCAGCATTTT
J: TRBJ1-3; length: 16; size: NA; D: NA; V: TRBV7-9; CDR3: CASSFNREAPGNTIYF; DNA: TGTGCCAGCAGCTTCAACAGGGAAGCCCCTGGAAACACCATATATTTT
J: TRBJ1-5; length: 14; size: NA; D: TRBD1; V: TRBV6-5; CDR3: CASRRTGMNQPQHF; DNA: TGTGCCAGCAGGAGGACAGGGATGAATCAGCCCCAGCATTTT